These 20 T cell receptor beta chains were sequenced from one sample in a study of blood T cell repertoires in COVID-19. The table came from immunoSEQ multiplex PCR; TCRdb's copy has only in-frame clones and leaves some out. The sample records about 40,000 clones, 70% to 90% being singletons. Sequencing was performed on peripheral blood. The receptor set was obtained from a human donor in a cohort sampled during active or convalescent COVID-19. The donor label of this sample is uncertain.

This clone came up once. The rearrangement joins TRBV19 to TRBJ1-2; the D gene is possibly TRBD1 (5 bases). The ends were cut back, 6 bases at V and 0 bases at J, with 11 bases in the middle. Germline V lookup: CDR1 LNHDA, CDR2 SQIVND (reference sequence). The CDR3 loop spans 14 amino acids. CDR3 region: CASRTEGANYGYTF. Here the CDR3 DNA reads TGTGCCAGTAGGACAGAAGGAGCTAACTATGGCTACACCTTC.

The genes are TRBV5-6 and TRBJ1-4; D may be TRBD1 (5 bases). There are 14 residues in the CDR3. V dropped 1 base and J dropped 2 bases, with 6 bases sitting between them. From germline, CDR1 is SGHDT and CDR2 YYEEEE. The CDR3 region has the DNA TGTGCCAGCAGCTTGTCAGGGACTAATGAAAAACTGTTTTTT. Translated, it gives CASSLSGTNEKLFF.

The J gene is TRBJ1-5, the V gene TRBV21-1. TRBV21-1 is annotated as a pseudogene. The CDR3 totals 12 residues. The CDR3: CASSKNSQPQHF. The CDR3 DNA reads TGTGCCAGCAGCAAAAATAGCCAGCCCCAGCATTTT.

The sample holds a few counts of this clone. The genes are TRBV14 and TRBJ1-6, with 8 bases matching TRBD1. Germline assignment: CDR1 SGHDN and CDR2 FVKESK. V shed 4 bases and J 2 bases; nucleotides not matched to a gene: 4. The CDR3 sequence is 16 residues long. CDR3 nucleotide sequence: TGTGCCAGCAGCCGACAGGGGAGAACCTATAATTCACCCCTCCACTTT. Amino acid sequence: CASSRQGRTYNSPLHF.

This chain joins TRBV7-9 and TRBJ2-2; the match to TRBD2 covers 12 bases. CDR1 is SEHNR, CDR2 FQNEAQ, per germline (reference sequence). This CDR3 is 16 amino acids long. V lost 1 base and J lost 6; bases outside the gene matches: 3. The CDR3 is CASSLDLAGGPGELFF. The CDR3, as DNA: TGTGCCAGCAGCTTAGATCTAGCGGGAGGGCCCGGGGAGCTGTTTTTT.

J is TRBJ2-1 and V is TRBV15; 8 bases fit TRBD2. Germline V gene data show CDR1 as LNHNV and CDR2 as YYDKDF (reference sequence). The junction had 4 bases not matched to a gene; V was cut back by 0 bases and J by 6 bases. CDR3 length equals 15 residues. The CDR3 DNA follows: TGTGCCACCAGCAGAGATTACGGGAGGGGCAATGAGCAGTTCTTC. Encoded protein: CATSRDYGRGNEQFF.

This clone has more than one count but fewer than ten. The chain employs TRBV7-9 and TRBJ2-2; possible D gene TRBD2, 5 bases. The CDR3 contains 14 residues. The germline V gene encodes CDR1 SEHNR and CDR2 FQNEAQ (reference sequence). Between the trimmed V and J ends, which lost 1 base and 6 bases, there was a span of 9 bases. The CDR3 is CASSLERRAGELFF. The CDR3 DNA sequence: TGTGCCAGCAGCTTAGAGCGGCGGGCCGGGGAGCTGTTTTTT. Complete variable domain (other parts from reference TRBV7-9 and TRBJ2-2): DTGVSQNPRHKITKRGQNVTFRCDPISEHNRLYWYRQTLGQGPEFLTYFQNEAQLEKSRLLSDRFSAERPKGSFSTLEIQRTEQGDSAMYLCASSLERRAGELFFGEGSRLTVL.

The gene calls are TRBV2 and TRBJ1-2, with D uncertain. The CDR3 spans 12 residues. V lost 4 bases and J 3 bases, leaving 6 bases between the germline ends. Germline CDR1 is SNHLY and CDR2 is FYNNEI. The CDR3: CASSGHDYGYTF. CDR3 nucleotide sequence: TGTGCCAGCAGTGGACATGACTATGGCTACACCTTC. The variable domain in full, completed from reference TRBV2 and TRBJ1-2, reads EPEVTQTPSHQVTQMGQEVILRCVPISNHLYFYWYRQILGQKVEFLVSFYNNEISEKSEIFDDQFSVERPDGSNFTLKIRSTKLEDSAMYFCASSGHDYGYTFGSGTRLTVV.

The chain uses TRBV29-1 and TRBJ1-2; D perhaps matches TRBD1 (5 bases). This CDR3 comprises 12 residues. Trimming shortened V by 7 bases and J by 1 base, and 10 bases separated the two germline ends. Germline V gene lookup returns CDR1 SQVTM and CDR2 ANQGSEA. The CDR3 here is CSDQTVNYGYTF. The CDR3 nucleotides read TGCAGCGACCAGACAGTTAACTATGGCTACACCTTC.

The chain combines TRBV14 with TRBJ2-5; 8 bases are a match to TRBD2. CDR1 is SGHDN, CDR2 FVKESK, per germline. The CDR3 sequence is 16 residues long. The V and J ends lost 2 bases and 6 bases, in that order; junction bases with no gene match: 11. In nucleotides, the CDR3 is TGTGCCAGCAGCCAATTGACGGGAGGGCCCCAGAAGACCCAGTACTTC. It encodes CASSQLTGGPQKTQYF.

The rearrangement uses TRBV7-3 and TRBJ2-1, with 10 bases fitting TRBD2. Unmatched junction bases numbered 2, after V lost 0 bases and J lost 6 bases. Germline V lookup: CDR1 SGHTA, CDR2 FQGTGA. The CDR3 totals 15 residues. The DNA of the CDR3 is TGTGCCAGCAGCTTAACAGCGGGAGGGACCAATGAGCAGTTCTTC. Translating it yields CASSLTAGGTNEQFF. Variable domain in full (rest from reference TRBV7-3 and TRBJ2-1): GAGVSQTPSNKVTEKGKYVELRCDPISGHTALYWYRQSLGQGPEFLIYFQGTGAADDSGLPNDRFFAVRPEGSVSTLKIQRTERGDSAVYLCASSLTAGGTNEQFFGPGTRLTVL.

This chain connects TRBV2 to TRBJ1-4, with 7 nucleotides matching TRBD1. The germline CDR1 and CDR2 sequences are SNHLY and FYNNEI. The CDR3 is made up of 14 amino acids. Losses at the gene ends were 7 bases for V and 5 bases for J; bases not matched to a gene: 7. The CDR3 coding sequence is TGTGCCAGCAATCGACAGGGCGGGAATGAAAAACTGTTTTTT. Translated, it gives CASNRQGGNEKLFF.

The rearrangement uses TRBV11-2 and TRBJ2-1, with 10 bases that match TRBD2. The CDR3 has 17 amino acids. Losses at the gene ends were 3 bases for V and 1 base for J; bases not matched to a gene: 6. CDR1 and CDR2 from the germline V gene are SGHAT and FQNNGV. This CDR3 reads CASSLDRTSGSYNEQFF. The CDR3 region has the DNA TGTGCCAGCAGCTTGGATCGGACTAGCGGATCCTACAATGAGCAGTTCTTC.

This clone was counted between two and nine times. The rearrangement joins TRBV6-1 to TRBJ2-2; no reliable D call. This CDR3 is built from 14 residues. Germline V CDR1 and CDR2: MNHNS, SASEGT. The ends were cut back, 5 bases at V and 3 bases at J, with 10 bases in the middle. CDR3 DNA sequence: TGTGCCAGCAGTTATCTGAGAGACACCGGGGAGCTGTTTTTT. Amino acid sequence: CASSYLRDTGELFF.

The chain joins TRBV10-3 to TRBJ2-1; 14 positions agree with TRBD2. From germline, CDR1 is ENHRY and CDR2 SYGVKD. CDR3 size: 16 residues. The junction had 3 bases not matched to a gene; V was cut back by 3 bases and J by 5 bases. CDR3 sequence (DNA): TGTGCCATCAGTGAAGGACTAGCGGGAGGAGACAATGAGCAGTTCTTC. Its translation: CAISEGLAGGDNEQFF.

V gene TRBV6-6 combines with J gene TRBJ1-1; 10 nucleotides match TRBD1. V trimming: 5 bases; J trimming: 4 bases; junction bases outside the gene matches: 4. The CDR3 contains 14 residues. Germline V CDR1 and CDR2: MNHNY, SVGAGI (reference sequence). The chain's CDR3 is CASSRDRGSTEAFF. The CDR3 DNA follows: TGTGCCAGCAGTCGGGACAGGGGAAGCACTGAAGCTTTCTTT.

This chain uses TRBV4-1 with TRBJ1-2; D uncertain. V was cut by 7 bases and J by 8 bases, with 23 bases left in between. Germline CDR1 MGHRA, CDR2 YSYEKL. This CDR3 has 15 amino acids. This CDR3 reads CASTIRNDRREGYTF. Here the CDR3 DNA reads TGCGCCAGCACCATCCGAAATGACCGTCGGGAAGGCTACACCTTC.

V is TRBV6-5 and J is TRBJ1-5; D perhaps matches TRBD1 (6 bases). V gave up 4 bases and J gave up 3 bases, with 16 bases separating them. The CDR3 is made up of 16 amino acids. The germline V gene encodes CDR1 MNHEY and CDR2 SVGAGI. Here the CDR3 DNA reads TGTGCCAGCAGTTTCCGGTTGGACAGAACCAATCAGCCCCAGCATTTT. As protein: CASSFRLDRTNQPQHF.

This clone was seen only a few times. V usage is TRBV12-3 or TRBV12-4 and J usage is TRBJ2-7; D is unclear. The V end lost 5 bases, the J end lost 7 bases, and 15 bases lay between the germline ends. This CDR3 has 13 residues. In DNA, the CDR3 is TGTGCCAGCAGTCTTAGATCCGGGTCAGAGCAGTACTTC. As protein: CASSLRSGSEQYF.

V usage is TRBV14 and J usage is TRBJ1-2; unclear D gene. This CDR3 region has 14 residues. Germline V gene lookup returns CDR1 SGHDN and CDR2 FVKESK. Trimming removed 3 bases at V and 0 bases at J, with 8 bases between. CDR3 in DNA: TGTGCCAGCAGCCACGGGGAAGCTAACTATGGCTACACCTTC. Translating it yields CASSHGEANYGYTF. The full variable domain, with the rest looked up from reference TRBV14 and TRBJ1-2, is EAGVTQFPSHSVIEKGQTVTLRCDPISGHDNLYWYRRVMGKEIKFLLHFVKESKQDESGMPNNRFLAERTGGTYSTLKVQPAELEDSGVYFCASSHGEANYGYTFGSGTRLTVV.